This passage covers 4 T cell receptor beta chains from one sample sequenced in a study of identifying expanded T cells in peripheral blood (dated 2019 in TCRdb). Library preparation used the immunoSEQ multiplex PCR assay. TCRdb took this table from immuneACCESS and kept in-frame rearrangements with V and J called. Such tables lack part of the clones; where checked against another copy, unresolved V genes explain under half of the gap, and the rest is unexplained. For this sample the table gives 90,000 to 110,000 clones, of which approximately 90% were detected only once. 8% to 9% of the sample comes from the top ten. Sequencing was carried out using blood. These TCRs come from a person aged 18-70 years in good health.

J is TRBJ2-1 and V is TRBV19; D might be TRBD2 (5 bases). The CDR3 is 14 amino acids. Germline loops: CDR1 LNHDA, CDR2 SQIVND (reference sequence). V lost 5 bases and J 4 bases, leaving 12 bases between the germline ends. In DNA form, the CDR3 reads TGTGCCAGTAGTCACAAGCGGAGGTACAATGAGCAGTTCTTC. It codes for CASSHKRRYNEQFF.

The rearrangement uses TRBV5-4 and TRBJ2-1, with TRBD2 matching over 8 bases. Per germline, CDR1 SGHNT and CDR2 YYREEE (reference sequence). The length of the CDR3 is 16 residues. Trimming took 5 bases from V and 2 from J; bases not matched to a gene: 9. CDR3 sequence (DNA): TGTGCCAGCAGGGAGGGACTAGACCCGACCTACAATGAGCAGTTCTTC. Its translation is CASREGLDPTYNEQFF. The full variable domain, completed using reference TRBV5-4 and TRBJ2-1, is ETGVTQSPTHLIKTRGQQVTLRCSSQSGHNTVSWYQQALGQGPQFIFQYYREEENGRGNFPPRFSGLQFPNYSSELNVNALELDDSALYLCASREGLDPTYNEQFFGPGTRLTVL.

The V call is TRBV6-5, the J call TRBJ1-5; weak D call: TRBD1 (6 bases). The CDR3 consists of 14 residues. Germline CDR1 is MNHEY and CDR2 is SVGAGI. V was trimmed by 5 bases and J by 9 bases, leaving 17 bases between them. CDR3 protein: CASSKRGVSSPQHF. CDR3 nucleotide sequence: TGTGCCAGCAGTAAGAGGGGGGTTTCGTCGCCCCAGCATTTT.

CDR3 sequence: CSAFIDEQFF. CDR3 sequence (DNA): TGCAGTGCATTCATCGATGAGCAGTTCTTC. The rearrangement joins TRBV20-1 to TRBJ2-1; D is uncertain. Trimming left V 6 bases short and J 8 bases short, with 8 bases between. The CDR3 is 10 amino acids. Per germline, CDR1 DFQATT and CDR2 SNEGSKA (reference sequence).